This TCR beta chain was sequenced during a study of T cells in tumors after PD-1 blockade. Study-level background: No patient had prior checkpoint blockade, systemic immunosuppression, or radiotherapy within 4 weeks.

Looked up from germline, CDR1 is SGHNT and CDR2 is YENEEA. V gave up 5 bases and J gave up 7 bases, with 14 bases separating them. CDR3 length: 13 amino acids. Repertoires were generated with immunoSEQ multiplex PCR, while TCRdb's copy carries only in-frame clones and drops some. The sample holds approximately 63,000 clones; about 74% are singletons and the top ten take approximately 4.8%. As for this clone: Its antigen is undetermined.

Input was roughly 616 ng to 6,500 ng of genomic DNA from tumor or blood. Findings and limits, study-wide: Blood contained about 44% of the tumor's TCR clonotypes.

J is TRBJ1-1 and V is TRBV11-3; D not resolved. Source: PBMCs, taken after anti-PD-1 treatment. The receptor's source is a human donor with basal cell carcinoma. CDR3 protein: CASSPSRLGEAFF. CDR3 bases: TGTGCCAGCAGCCCGTCAAGGTTAGGTGAAGCTTTCTTT.